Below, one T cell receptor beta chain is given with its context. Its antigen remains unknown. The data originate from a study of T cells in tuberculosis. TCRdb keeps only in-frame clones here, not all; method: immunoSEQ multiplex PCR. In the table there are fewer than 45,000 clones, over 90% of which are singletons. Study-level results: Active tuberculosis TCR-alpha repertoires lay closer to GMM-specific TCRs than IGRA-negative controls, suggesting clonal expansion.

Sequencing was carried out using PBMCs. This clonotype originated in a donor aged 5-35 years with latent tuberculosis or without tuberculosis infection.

This CDR3 is CSVAPDTYYGYTF. CDR3 sequence (DNA): TGCAGCGTTGCTCCAGACACCTACTATGGCTACACCTTC. The J gene is TRBJ1-2, the V gene TRBV29-1; D is uncertain. The CDR3 loop spans 13 amino acids. Germline CDR1 SQVTM, CDR2 ANQGSEA. Between the trimmed V and J ends, which lost 4 bases and 3 bases, there was a span of 12 bases.